This entry describes one T cell receptor (beta chain). The data derive from a study of blood T cell repertoires in COVID-19. Study at large: Acute and convalescent COVID-19 specimens originated in the United States, Italy and Spain. Sample material is recorded as cDNA or gDNA derived from T cells, B-cell-depleted T cells, or PBMCs.

This CDR3 is 15 amino acids long. From germline, CDR1 is SGHTA and CDR2 FQGNSA. J gave up 0 bases and V 5 bases, and 5 bases lay outside the gene matches. Authors' processing steps: Counts of nucleated cells, estimated from reference gene primer amplification, were obtained. Assay: immunoSEQ multiplex PCR; the TCRdb copy retains only in-frame clones and omits some. V, J and clone size reflect that table, while D and trimming were determined from the DNA. Altogether roughly 33,000 clones are present, around 88% being singletons, with the ten largest covering 6.3%. This sequence was found in a human donor in a cohort sampled during active COVID-19. The rearrangement joins TRBV7-2 to TRBJ2-3, with 7 bases fitting TRBD2. Sequenced material: peripheral blood. CDR3 loop: CASSPQRGSTDTQYF. CDR3 in DNA: TGTGCCAGCAGCCCTCAGCGGGGCAGCACAGATACGCAGTATTTT.